One TCR beta chain is described in this entry. Its antigen remains unknown. The repertoire was sequenced with immunoSEQ multiplex PCR; TCRdb's copy has only in-frame clones and lacks some. The sample holds some 240,000 clones, approximately 65% seen once. The data derive from a study of shared clonotypes between healthy human individuals. Study-level information: Every donor yielded three CD4 naive, three CD4 memory, two CD8 naive and one CD8 memory plate.

V dropped 5 bases and J dropped 8 bases, with 22 bases sitting between them. CDR3 length: 16 amino acids. The germline CDR1 and CDR2 sequences are SGHTA and FQGNSA. Study-wide points: Estimated clonotype richness was generally higher in naive than memory subsets. Even with large depth, rarefaction showed that sorted-subset sequencing was incomplete.

The J gene is TRBJ2-1, the V gene TRBV7-2, with D hard to call. Sequencing was done on a sample of memory CD4+ T cells sorted from blood. Subset denoted: CD45RA-negative fraction. The clonotype comes from a young man in good health. The CDR3 DNA is TGTGCCAGCAGCCTAAGGGTCATGGGGAACTTTGATGAGCAGTTCTTC. It translates to CASSLRVMGNFDEQFF. Filled out from reference TRBV7-2 and TRBJ2-1, the complete variable domain reads GAGVSQSPSNKVTEKGKDVELRCDPISGHTALYWYRQSLGQGLEFLIYFQGNSAPDKSGLPSDRFSAERTGGSVSTLTIQRTQQEDSAVYLCASSLRVMGNFDEQFFGPGTRLTVL.